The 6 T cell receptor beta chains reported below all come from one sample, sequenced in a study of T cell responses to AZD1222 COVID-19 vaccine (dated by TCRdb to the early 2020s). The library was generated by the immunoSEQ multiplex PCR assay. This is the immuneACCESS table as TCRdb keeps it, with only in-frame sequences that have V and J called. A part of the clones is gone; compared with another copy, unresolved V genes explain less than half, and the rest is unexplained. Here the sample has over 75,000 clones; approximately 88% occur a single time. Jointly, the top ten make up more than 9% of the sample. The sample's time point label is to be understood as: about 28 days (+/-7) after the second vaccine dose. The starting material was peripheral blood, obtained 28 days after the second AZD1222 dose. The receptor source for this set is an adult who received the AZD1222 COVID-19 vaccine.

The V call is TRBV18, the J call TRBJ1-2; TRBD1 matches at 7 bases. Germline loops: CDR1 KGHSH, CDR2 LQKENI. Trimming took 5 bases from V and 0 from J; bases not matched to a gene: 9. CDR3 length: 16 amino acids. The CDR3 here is CASSSSDRLANYGYTF. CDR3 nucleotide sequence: TGTGCCAGCTCATCCTCGGACAGGCTAGCTAACTATGGCTACACCTTC.

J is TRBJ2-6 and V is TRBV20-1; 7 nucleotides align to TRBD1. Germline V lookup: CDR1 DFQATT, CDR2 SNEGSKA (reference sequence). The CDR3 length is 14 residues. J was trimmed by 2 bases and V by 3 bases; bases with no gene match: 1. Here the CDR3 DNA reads TGCAGTGCTAGTCAGGGGGCTGGGGCCAACGTCCTGACTTTC. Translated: CSASQGAGANVLTF.

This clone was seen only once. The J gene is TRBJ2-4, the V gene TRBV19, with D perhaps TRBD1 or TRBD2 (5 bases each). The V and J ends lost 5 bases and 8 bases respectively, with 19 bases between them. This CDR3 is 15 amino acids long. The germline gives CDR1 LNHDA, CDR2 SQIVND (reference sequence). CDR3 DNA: TGTGCCAGTAGTGGTGCAGGGACGCCCGGGGACATTCAGTACTTC. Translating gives CASSGAGTPGDIQYF.

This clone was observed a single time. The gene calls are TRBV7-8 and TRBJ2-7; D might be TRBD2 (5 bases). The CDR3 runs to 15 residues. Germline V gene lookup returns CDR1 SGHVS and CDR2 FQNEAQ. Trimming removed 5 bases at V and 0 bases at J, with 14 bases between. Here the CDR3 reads CASSPEVASSYEQYF. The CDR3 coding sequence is TGTGCCAGCAGCCCTGAAGTAGCGAGCTCCTACGAGCAGTACTTC.

CDR3 in DNA: TGTGCCAGCGACGAGGCAGGCGTAGTGGCAGGGAGCGCAGATACGCAGTATTTT. This encodes CASDEAGVVAGSADTQYF. This chain joins TRBV2 and TRBJ2-3, with D perhaps being TRBD1 or TRBD2 (5 bases each). CDR3 length equals 18 residues. CDR1 and CDR2 (germline): SNHLY, FYNNEI. The ends were cut back, 8 bases at V and 4 bases at J, with 28 bases in the middle.

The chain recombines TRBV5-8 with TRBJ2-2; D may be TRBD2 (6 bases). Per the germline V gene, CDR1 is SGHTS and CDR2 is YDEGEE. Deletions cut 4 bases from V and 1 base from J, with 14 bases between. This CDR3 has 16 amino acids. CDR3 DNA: TGTGCCAGCAGCCCCCTTGTGACTAGGAACACCGGGGAGCTGTTTTTT. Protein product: CASSPLVTRNTGELFF.